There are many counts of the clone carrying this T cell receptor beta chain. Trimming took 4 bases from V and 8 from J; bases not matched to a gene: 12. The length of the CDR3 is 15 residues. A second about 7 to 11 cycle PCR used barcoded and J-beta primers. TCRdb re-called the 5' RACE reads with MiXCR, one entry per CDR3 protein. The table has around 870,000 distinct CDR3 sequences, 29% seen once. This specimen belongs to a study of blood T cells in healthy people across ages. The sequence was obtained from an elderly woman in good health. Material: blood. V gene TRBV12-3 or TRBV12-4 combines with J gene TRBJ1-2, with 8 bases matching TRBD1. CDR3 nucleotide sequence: TGTGCCAGCAGTTCAGCAACGACAGGGGCGGGGGGCTACACCTTC. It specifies CASSSATTGAGGYTF.